The 5 T cell receptor beta chains in this list originate from one sample, sequenced in a study of blood T cell repertoires in COVID-19. Generated by immunoSEQ multiplex PCR, the TCRdb table keeps only in-frame clones and is missing some. The sample has a few hundred thousand clones, 80% to 95% seen once. The sequenced sample consisted of PBMCs or T cells enriched from blood (not recorded which). The receptor set was obtained from a woman aged 40 to 50 who had been exposed to COVID-19.

V gene TRBV14 combines with J gene TRBJ1-1, with TRBD1 as a possible D gene (6 bases). The germline V and J ends were trimmed by 4 bases and 6 bases, with 18 bases remaining between them. Per germline, CDR1 SGHDN and CDR2 FVKESK. CDR3 length: 15 residues. The CDR3 loop reads CASSPNPGGKAEAFF. CDR3 nucleotides: TGTGCCAGCAGCCCGAACCCGGGGGGCAAGGCTGAAGCTTTCTTT.

The V gene is TRBV15, the J gene TRBJ2-2; TRBD1 matches 10 bases. V was pared by 3 bases and J by 7 bases, with 11 bases of the junction left unmatched. Looked up from germline, CDR1 is LNHNV and CDR2 is YYDKDF (reference sequence). This CDR3 region has 17 residues. The CDR3, as DNA: TGTGCCACCAGCAGCGGAGGGCCGGGACAGGGGATCGGGGAGCTGTTTTTT. Encoded protein: CATSSGGPGQGIGELFF.

The chain is built from TRBV5-1 and TRBJ1-1, with D possibly TRBD1 on 5 matching bases. V lost 6 bases and J 1 base, leaving 10 bases between the germline ends. The CDR3 has 13 amino acids. The germline V gene has CDR1 SGHRS and CDR2 YFSETQ. The CDR3 sequence is CASKKTGNTEAFF. CDR3 bases: TGCGCCAGCAAAAAAACAGGGAACACTGAAGCTTTCTTT.

This chain uses TRBV6-5 with TRBJ1-1; possibly TRBD1 for D (5 bases). Germline V gene sequence: CDR1 MNHEY, CDR2 SVGAGI. The CDR3 extends over 13 amino acids. Trimming removed 5 bases from V and 1 base from J, with 8 bases in between. The CDR3 nucleotides read TGTGCCAGCAGTAGCCAGGGGAACACTGAAGCTTTCTTT. Translation: CASSSQGNTEAFF.

This chain links TRBV2 with TRBJ2-7, with 7 bases aligning to TRBD1. The V segment lost 6 bases and the J segment 0 bases; nucleotides outside the gene matches: 5. The CDR3 consists of 14 residues. Germline CDR1 and CDR2: SNHLY and FYNNEI. CDR3: CASRQDRSSYEQYF. In DNA, the CDR3 is TGTGCCAGCAGGCAGGACAGGAGCTCCTACGAGCAGTACTTC.